This note documents a single T cell receptor beta chain sequence. The antigen is not known. The data originate from a study of cytomegalovirus exposure and HLA in healthy donors. Study context: Counted in an early data release were tens of millions of unique TCRs from HLA-typed donors. Study-wide results and limits: The study dropped some indistinguishable V segments, TRBV6-2 and TRBV6-3 among them.

The CDR3 sequence is 15 residues long. With 8 bases removed from V and 8 bases from J, the gap between germline ends came to 24 bases. Per germline, CDR1 SGHVT and CDR2 SQSDAQ. Researchers ran the PCR with 60 Vbeta and 13 Jbeta primers. Using immunoSEQ multiplex PCR, the repertoire was profiled, and TCRdb retains in-frame clones only, with some absent. The repertoire holds 110,000 or so clones, with roughly 71% as singletons. This clonotype originated in a man younger than 35 in good health and CMV-seropositive. Sequenced input: PBMCs. The V call is TRBV7-4, the J call TRBJ1-2, with a weak D call TRBD1 (5 bases). CDR3 DNA: TGTGCCAGCGGGACTGGACCTAGCAAAGCGACGGGCTACACCTTC. It specifies CASGTGPSKATGYTF.